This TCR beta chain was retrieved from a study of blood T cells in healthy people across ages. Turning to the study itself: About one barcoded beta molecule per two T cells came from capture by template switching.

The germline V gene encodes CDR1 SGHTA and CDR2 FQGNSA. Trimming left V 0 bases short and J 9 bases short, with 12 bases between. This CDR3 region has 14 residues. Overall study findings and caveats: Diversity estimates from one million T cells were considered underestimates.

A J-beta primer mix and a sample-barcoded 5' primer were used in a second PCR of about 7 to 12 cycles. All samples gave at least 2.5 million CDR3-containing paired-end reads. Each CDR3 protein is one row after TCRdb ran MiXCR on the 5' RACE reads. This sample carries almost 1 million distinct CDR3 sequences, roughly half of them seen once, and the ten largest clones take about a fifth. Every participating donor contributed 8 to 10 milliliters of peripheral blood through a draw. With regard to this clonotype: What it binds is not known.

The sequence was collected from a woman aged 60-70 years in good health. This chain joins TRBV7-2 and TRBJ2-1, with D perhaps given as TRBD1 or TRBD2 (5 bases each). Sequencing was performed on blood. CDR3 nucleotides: TGTGCCAGCAGCTTAGCGCTAATTGGGGGTGAGCAGTTCTTC. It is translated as CASSLALIGGEQFF.